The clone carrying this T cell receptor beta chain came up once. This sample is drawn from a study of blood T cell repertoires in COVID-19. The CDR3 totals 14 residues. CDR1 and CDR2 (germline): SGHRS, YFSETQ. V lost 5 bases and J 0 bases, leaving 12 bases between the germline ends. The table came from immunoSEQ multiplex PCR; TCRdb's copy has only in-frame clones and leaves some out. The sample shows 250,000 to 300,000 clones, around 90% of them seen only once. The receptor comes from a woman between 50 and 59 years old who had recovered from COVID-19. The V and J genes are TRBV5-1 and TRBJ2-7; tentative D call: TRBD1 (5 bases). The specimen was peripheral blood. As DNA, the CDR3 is TGCGCCAGCAGACCAGGGTCTGGCTCCTACGAGCAGTACTTC. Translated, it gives CASRPGSGSYEQYF.